The 24 T cell receptor beta chains below all came from one sample that was sequenced in a study of OX40 agonist ivuxolimab in advanced cancers. Measured with immunoSEQ multiplex PCR; TCRdb has only the in-frame clones, and not every one. The sample gives approximately 50,000 clones, roughly 84% of which show up once; roughly 0.6% is in the top ten. The sample in question was CD4+ or CD8+ T cells sorted from blood, obtained in a trial of the OX40 agonist ivuxolimab. The receptors were gathered from an adult with an advanced solid tumor such as melanoma, head and neck, liver or kidney cancer.

The chain joins TRBV2 to TRBJ2-1; D possibly corresponds to TRBD1 (6 bases). Germline V gives CDR1 SNHLY, CDR2 FYNNEI. V was trimmed by 3 bases and J by 4 bases, leaving 13 bases between them. The CDR3 runs to 15 residues. The CDR3: CASSDVQGFYNEQFF. Here the CDR3 DNA reads TGTGCCAGCAGTGATGTCCAGGGGTTTTACAATGAGCAGTTCTTC.

V and J are TRBV28 and TRBJ1-5; a weak D match, TRBD1 (6 bases). The germline V and J ends were trimmed by 7 bases and 4 bases, with 17 bases remaining between them. CDR1 is MDHEN, CDR2 SYDVKM, per germline. The CDR3 loop spans 15 amino acids. The CDR3 DNA sequence: TGTGCCAGCACCCCCGTTGGACAGCGTAATCAGCCCCAGCATTTT. Protein: CASTPVGQRNQPQHF.

V and J are TRBV11-2 and TRBJ2-1; 10 bases line up with TRBD2. The CDR3 is 15 residues long. V was pared by 3 bases and J by 7 bases, with 6 bases of the junction left unmatched. Germline V gives CDR1 SGHAT, CDR2 FQNNGV. The CDR3 sequence is CASSFQSGGANEQFF. CDR3 DNA sequence: TGTGCCAGCAGCTTCCAGAGCGGGGGGGCTAATGAGCAGTTCTTC.

V gene TRBV19 combines with J gene TRBJ1-5; 9 bases map to TRBD1. Germline lookup yields CDR1 LNHDA and CDR2 SQIVND (reference sequence). The CDR3 totals 17 residues. With V trimmed by 5 bases and J by 4 bases, 12 bases remained unmatched. In nucleotides, the CDR3 is TGTGCCAGTAGTGAGGGAGTAGGGACAGGGATAAATCAGCCCCAGCATTTT. Its translation: CASSEGVGTGINQPQHF.

The sample holds a few counts of this clone. The genes are TRBV18 and TRBJ1-2, with D tentatively TRBD1 (5 bases). The CDR3 has 14 amino acids. Germline V lookup: CDR1 KGHSH, CDR2 LQKENI. V lost 5 bases and J lost 9, with 19 bases in between. CDR3 sequence: CASSSGTAPKSYTF. The DNA of the CDR3 is TGTGCCAGCTCATCGGGGACTGCCCCTAAGAGCTACACCTTC.

J is TRBJ1-1 and V is TRBV6-4; D might be TRBD1 (5 bases). The V end lost 3 bases, the J end lost 4 bases, and 9 bases lay between the germline ends. CDR3 length: 13 amino acids. CDR1 and CDR2 (germline): MRHNA, SNTAGT. The chain's CDR3 is CASSEGRVTEAFF. CDR3 DNA: TGTGCCAGCAGTGAGGGCAGGGTCACTGAAGCTTTCTTT.

V is TRBV14 and J is TRBJ2-5, with TRBD2 identical over 9 bases. CDR1 and CDR2 (germline): SGHDN, FVKESK. V was clipped by 3 bases and J by 5 bases; unmatched bases: 4. The CDR3 length is 14 residues. The CDR3 here is CASSHQLAGETQYF. For the CDR3, the DNA is TGTGCCAGCAGCCATCAACTAGCGGGTGAGACCCAGTACTTC.

CDR3 protein: CASSPGQGHGYTF. The CDR3 DNA sequence: TGTGCCAGCTCACCGGGACAGGGCCATGGCTACACCTTC. The rearrangement uses TRBV18 and TRBJ1-2; 9 bases fit TRBD1. The length of the CDR3 is 13 residues. Germline CDR1 KGHSH, CDR2 LQKENI. V trimming: 3 bases; J trimming: 6 bases; junction bases outside the gene matches: 2.

This chain joins TRBV6-5 and TRBJ2-7; 7 bases align to TRBD2. The germline CDR1 and CDR2 sequences are MNHEY and SVGAGI. V dropped 6 bases and J dropped 5; count of bases not matched to a gene: 10. The CDR3 contains 14 residues. The CDR3 DNA is TGTGCCAGCAGCCTCTCACGGGAGGAGGACGAGCAGTACTTC. This codes for CASSLSREEDEQYF.

This clone showed up just once. The rearrangement joins TRBV10-3 to TRBJ1-3, with 10 bases identical to TRBD1. CDR1 and CDR2 (germline): ENHRY, SYGVKD. Unmatched junction bases numbered 8, after V lost 10 bases and J lost 2 bases. The CDR3 totals 15 residues. The DNA of the CDR3 is TGTGCCACGTCGAGGACAGGGGGAACTGGAAACACCATATATTTT. This translates into CATSRTGGTGNTIYF.

The chain links TRBV30 to TRBJ1-3; D gene uncertain. This CDR3 has 12 amino acids. CDR1 and CDR2 from the germline V gene are GTSNPN and SVGIG (reference sequence). V gave up 4 bases and J gave up 0 bases, with 4 bases separating them. CDR3 residues: CAWTRSGNTIYF. CDR3 sequence (DNA): TGTGCCTGGACACGCTCTGGAAACACCATATATTTT.

This sequence joins TRBV28 and TRBJ2-1; TRBD2 matches 8 bases. Looked up from germline, CDR1 is MDHEN and CDR2 is SYDVKM. The CDR3 is 14 amino acids. The V segment lost 9 bases and the J segment 0 bases; nucleotides outside the gene matches: 4. The CDR3 DNA reads TGTGCCAGTACTAGCGGACGCTCCTACAATGAGCAGTTCTTC. Translating gives CASTSGRSYNEQFF.

The rearrangement links TRBV10-3 to TRBJ1-3; D is perhaps TRBD1 (5 bases). The CDR3 is 13 residues long. Germline assignment: CDR1 ENHRY and CDR2 SYGVKD. Trimming stripped 8 bases from V and 0 bases from J, with 8 bases between. The CDR3 region has the DNA TGTGCCATCCAGCAGGGCTCTGGAAACACCATATATTTT. This sequence encodes CAIQQGSGNTIYF.

The rearrangement joins TRBV21-1 to TRBJ1-2; the D segment call TRBD1 is taken from the table without a DNA check. TRBV21-1 is labeled a pseudogene. The CDR3 is 16 residues long. The CDR3 is CASSKRSGQGAFGYTF. CDR3 in DNA: TGTGCCAGCAGCAAACGCTCGGGACAGGGGGCTTTTGGCTACACCTTC.

This chain joins TRBV30 and TRBJ2-2, with D perhaps matching TRBD1 (6 bases). The V end was cut by 4 bases, the J end by 3 bases, with 12 bases between. The CDR3 has 14 residues. Germline loops: CDR1 GTSNPN, CDR2 SVGIG (reference sequence). The CDR3 reads CAWTRQGYTGELFF. CDR3 sequence (DNA): TGTGCCTGGACTAGGCAGGGGTACACCGGGGAGCTGTTTTTT. The whole variable domain, remainder taken from reference TRBV30 and TRBJ2-2, is SQTIHQWPATLVQPVGSPLSLECTVEGTSNPNLYWYRQAAGRGLQLLFYSVGIGQISSEVPQNLSASRPQDRQFILSSKKLLLSDSGFYLCAWTRQGYTGELFFGEGSRLTVL.

This clone was counted only a few times. The V gene is TRBV7-8, the J gene TRBJ2-1; 7 nucleotides agree with TRBD2. The ends lost 6 bases at V and 3 bases at J; junction bases unmatched: 5. The CDR3 has 14 residues. CDR1 and CDR2 (germline): SGHVS, FQNEAQ. Here the CDR3 reads CASRPGGIYNEQFF. In DNA, the CDR3 is TGTGCCAGCAGACCCGGGGGGATCTACAATGAGCAGTTCTTC.

This clone was found once. The chain has TRBV2 and TRBJ1-6, with TRBD1 identical over 7 bases. V gave up 10 bases and J gave up 8 bases; unmatched junction bases: 8. Germline CDR1 SNHLY, CDR2 FYNNEI. The CDR3 is 13 residues long. CDR3 protein: CATGQVGDSPLHF. For the CDR3, the DNA is TGTGCCACCGGACAGGTGGGCGATTCACCCCTCCACTTT.

The CDR3 DNA reads as TGTGCCAGCAGCCACATCGAAGGTCCCTTCTCCTATAATTCACCCCTCCACTTT. Its protein product is CASSHIEGPFSYNSPLHF. The chain is built from TRBV7-8 and TRBJ1-6; D call uncertain. Trimming cost V 5 bases and J 0 bases, with 17 bases left between them. The CDR3 loop spans 18 amino acids. CDR1 SGHVS and CDR2 FQNEAQ come from the germline V gene. The full variable domain, its missing parts supplied by reference TRBV7-8 and TRBJ1-6, is GAGVSQSPRYKVAKRGQDVALRCDPISGHVSLFWYQQALGQGPEFLTYFQNEAQLDKSGLPSDRFFAERPEGSVSTLKIQRTQQEDSAVYLCASSHIEGPFSYNSPLHFGNGTRLTVT.

This chain connects TRBV5-6 to TRBJ2-7; D gene unclear. The CDR3 is 14 residues long. V was trimmed by 2 bases and J by 2 bases, leaving 11 bases between them. The germline V gene encodes CDR1 SGHDT and CDR2 YYEEEE. The CDR3 coding sequence is TGTGCCAGCAGCTTTGGTAGGCCTGCCTACGAGCAGTACTTC. The encoded protein is CASSFGRPAYEQYF.

J is TRBJ1-5 and V is TRBV28, with unresolved D. V was pared by 6 bases and J by 5 bases, with 11 bases between. CDR3 size: 13 residues. The V gene's germline CDR1 is MDHEN and CDR2 SYDVKM. The CDR3 sequence is CASRHRLDQPQHF. DNA for the CDR3: TGTGCCAGCAGACACCGTTTGGATCAGCCCCAGCATTTT.

Comments on this clone: An end of the junction does not agree with germline; a read error may underlie this. The V gene is TRBV7-2, the J gene TRBJ2-7; D might be TRBD2 (5 bases). The CDR3 contains 14 residues. Looked up from germline, CDR1 is SGHTA and CDR2 is FQGNSA. CDR3 amino acids: CASSPNQEAGEQYF. In DNA, the CDR3 is TGCGCCAGCAGCCCGAACCAGGAGGCGGGCGAGCAGTACTTC. The full variable domain, completed using reference TRBV7-2 and TRBJ2-7, is GAGVSQSPSNKVTEKGKDVELRCDPISGHTALYWYRQSLGQGLEFLIYFQGNSAPDKSGLPSDRFSAERTGGSVSTLTIQRTQQEDSAVYLCASSPNQEAGEQYFGPGTRLTVT.

This clone was detected once. The chain combines TRBV30 with TRBJ2-7; D unresolved. The CDR3 totals 14 residues. Germline-derived CDR1 and CDR2 are GTSNPN and SVGIG (reference sequence). With 0 bases removed from V and 7 bases from J, the gap between germline ends came to 16 bases. The CDR3 spells CAWSVLLASQEQYF. Here the CDR3 DNA reads TGTGCCTGGAGTGTACTTTTGGCCTCTCAAGAGCAGTACTTC.

The chain combines TRBV11-2 with TRBJ1-3; 7 bases fit TRBD1. This CDR3 contains 17 residues. Germline V gives CDR1 SGHAT, CDR2 FQNNGV. Unmatched junction bases numbered 13, after V lost 4 bases and J lost 4 bases. The CDR3 DNA reads as TGTGCCAGCAGCTCCGCGACAGGGTGGTGGGGGGGAAACACCATATATTTT. Amino acid sequence: CASSSATGWWGGNTIYF.

The chain recombines TRBV5-1 with TRBJ2-7; 7 nucleotides agree with TRBD1. This CDR3 spans 15 amino acids. Germline assignment: CDR1 SGHRS and CDR2 YFSETQ. The V gene end was trimmed by 5 bases and the J gene end by 6 bases; junction bases not matched to a gene: 14. CDR3 region: CASSRGTDRVGEQYF. In nucleotides, the CDR3 is TGCGCCAGCAGTCGTGGTACTGACAGGGTCGGCGAGCAGTACTTC.